Following are 27 T cell receptor beta chains from one sample sequenced in a study of chemoradiotherapy in HPV16-positive cancers. TCRdb keeps only in-frame clones here, not all; method: immunoSEQ multiplex PCR. The sample carries approximately 12,000 clones, around 87% recorded once. The sample was blood, taken from a patient who underwent chemoradiotherapy. The receptor set was obtained from a human donor with HPV-associated anogenital cancer.

This rearrangement joins TRBV6-1 to TRBJ2-7; a possible D gene is TRBD2 (5 bases). Trimming left V 10 bases short and J 4 bases short, with 23 bases between. The CDR3 consists of 15 residues. Germline V gene sequence: CDR1 MNHNS, CDR2 SASEGT. This CDR3 reads CATNGVGGLIYEQYF. In DNA, the CDR3 is TGTGCCACCAACGGGGTTGGAGGATTGATATACGAGCAGTACTTC.

The CDR3, as DNA: TGTGCCAGCAGCTTCCGGGACTACTCGGATTGGGGAGAGCAGTACGTC. Protein sequence: CASSFRDYSDWGEQYV. The chain links TRBV11-2 to TRBJ2-7; the match to TRBD2 covers 7 bases. This CDR3 has 16 amino acids. Per the germline V gene, CDR1 is SGHAT and CDR2 is FQNNGV. J was trimmed by 7 bases and V by 3 bases; bases with no gene match: 15.

This CDR3 is CASSFGQLNTEAFF. The CDR3 nucleotides read TGTGCCAGCAGCTTCGGACAGCTTAACACTGAAGCTTTCTTT. V usage is TRBV7-2 and J usage is TRBJ1-1, with D perhaps TRBD1 (6 bases). CDR1 and CDR2 (germline): SGHTA, FQGNSA. The CDR3 has 14 amino acids. V lost 3 bases, J lost 2 bases, and 10 bases lay in between.

The rearrangement links TRBV27 to TRBJ2-4; D possibly corresponds to TRBD1 (6 bases). The germline V and J ends were trimmed by 6 bases and 0 bases, with 9 bases remaining between them. CDR3 length equals 14 residues. Germline loops: CDR1 MNHEY, CDR2 SMNVEV (reference sequence). CDR3 loop: CASSRGLAKNIQYF. In DNA form, the CDR3 reads TGTGCCAGCAGCAGGGGATTAGCCAAAAACATTCAGTACTTC.

A single count supports this clone. This rearrangement joins TRBV19 to TRBJ2-2; the D gene is possibly TRBD1 (5 bases). Germline assignment: CDR1 LNHDA and CDR2 SQIVND (reference sequence). This CDR3 comprises 14 residues. Trimming stripped 7 bases from V and 7 bases from J, with 16 bases between. CDR3 amino acids: CASTTPEGVGELFF. The CDR3 DNA follows: TGTGCCAGTACCACCCCGGAAGGGGTCGGGGAGCTGTTTTTT.

The chain joins TRBV25-1 to TRBJ2-5; TRBD1 aligns across 8 bases. The CDR3 covers 13 residues. The germline V gene has CDR1 MGHDK and CDR2 SYGVNS. V gave up 4 bases and J gave up 5 bases; unmatched junction bases: 3. CDR3: CASSGWDRETQYF. Here the CDR3 DNA reads TGTGCCAGCAGTGGATGGGACAGGGAGACCCAGTACTTC.

CDR3 residues: CASNLQGALGYTF. The CDR3 DNA follows: TGTGCCAGCAATCTACAGGGGGCGTTAGGCTACACCTTC. The chain joins TRBV2 to TRBJ1-2; TRBD1 matches at 9 bases. The germline gives CDR1 SNHLY, CDR2 FYNNEI. Trimming took 7 bases from V and 8 from J; bases not matched to a gene: 8. This CDR3 spans 13 amino acids.

The chain links TRBV27 to TRBJ2-1; D not certain. The length of the CDR3 is 12 residues. Trimming cost V 2 bases and J 6 bases, with 5 bases left between them. Per germline, CDR1 MNHEY and CDR2 SMNVEV (reference sequence). CDR3 in amino acids: CASSLLGNEQFF. For the CDR3, the DNA is TGTGCCAGCAGTTTACTAGGCAATGAGCAGTTCTTC.

The rearrangement links TRBV7-9 to TRBJ2-7; TRBD2 aligns across 11 bases. Germline CDR1 is SEHNR and CDR2 is FQNEAQ (reference sequence). The CDR3 is made up of 15 amino acids. With 3 bases clipped from V and 7 bases from J, the junction kept 8 bases outside the gene matches. The CDR3: CASSFLAGGPREQYF. The CDR3 DNA reads TGTGCCAGCAGCTTCTTAGCGGGGGGGCCCCGGGAGCAGTACTTC.

This clone was detected only once. The chain is built from TRBV18 and TRBJ1-2, with D possibly matching TRBD1 (5 bases). Deletions cut 2 bases from V and 8 bases from J, with 12 bases between. The CDR3 totals 13 residues. CDR1 and CDR2 (germline): KGHSH, LQKENI. The CDR3 nucleotides are TGTGCCAGCTCACCATCAGGGTATGGCGGCTACACCTTC. Amino acid sequence: CASSPSGYGGYTF.

The chain employs TRBV4-2 and TRBJ2-5; TRBD2 matches at 7 bases. The CDR3 consists of 15 residues. V trimming: 0 bases; J trimming: 7 bases; junction bases outside the gene matches: 8. Germline V lookup: CDR1 LGHNA, CDR2 YNFKEQ. CDR3 in DNA: TGTGCCAGCAGCCAAGATATTACGGGGGAGGGGACCCAGTACTTC. This codes for CASSQDITGEGTQYF.

The chain links TRBV10-3 to TRBJ2-3; 8 bases map to TRBD2. Germline CDR1 ENHRY, CDR2 SYGVKD. The CDR3 extends over 15 amino acids. V was pared by 4 bases and J by 2 bases, with 5 bases of the junction left unmatched. CDR3 residues: CAISALRGATDTQYF. CDR3 nucleotide sequence: TGTGCCATCAGTGCGTTGCGGGGGGCCACAGATACGCAGTATTTT.

The chain employs TRBV2 and TRBJ1-3; 7 bases are a match to TRBD1. V lost 1 base to trimming and J lost 3 bases; unmatched junction nucleotides: 6. Germline values: CDR1 SNHLY, CDR2 FYNNEI. CDR3 length: 16 amino acids. CDR3 protein: CASSEEGQGVGNTIYF. CDR3 DNA sequence: TGTGCCAGCAGTGAAGAGGGGCAGGGGGTTGGAAACACCATATATTTT. Full variable domain (outside the CDR3, taken from reference TRBV2 and TRBJ1-3): EPEVTQTPSHQVTQMGQEVILRCVPISNHLYFYWYRQILGQKVEFLVSFYNNEISEKSEIFDDQFSVERPDGSNFTLKIRSTKLEDSAMYFCASSEEGQGVGNTIYFGEGSWLTVV.

V gene TRBV21-1 combines with J gene TRBJ1-3; the DNA was not used to check the table's D call, TRBD1. TRBV21-1 is designated a pseudogene. CDR3 length: 14 amino acids. The CDR3 DNA sequence: TGTGCCAGCAGCCCAGGGGGGCCCGGAAACACCATATATTTT. It translates to CASSPGGPGNTIYF.

The chain is built from TRBV29-1 and TRBJ1-1; D is unclear. In germline, CDR1 is SQVTM, CDR2 ANQGSEA. The CDR3 consists of 12 residues. V was pared by 6 bases and J by 1 base, with 9 bases between. CDR3 nucleotides: TGCAGCGTAATTAAACAGAACACTGAAGCTTTCTTT. It codes for CSVIKQNTEAFF. Variable domain in full (rest from reference TRBV29-1 and TRBJ1-1): SAVISQKPSRDICQRGTSLTIQCQVDSQVTMMFWYRQQPGQSLTLIATANQGSEATYESGFVIDKFPISRPNLTFSTLTVSNMSPEDSSIYLCSVIKQNTEAFFGQGTRLTVV.

This clone was seen just once. This chain uses TRBV2 with TRBJ1-1, with 10 bases that match TRBD1. This CDR3 contains 15 residues. Germline trimming cut 3 bases from V and 5 bases from J; bases unmatched to any gene: 6. Per germline, CDR1 SNHLY and CDR2 FYNNEI. The CDR3 coding sequence is TGTGCCAGCAGTGACGACAGGGGGCATGGGACTGAAGCTTTCTTT. Its protein product is CASSDDRGHGTEAFF.

This CDR3 reads CATSGRRGGRTGELFF. In nucleotides, the CDR3 is TGTGCCACCAGCGGAAGACGGGGGGGCCGGACCGGGGAGCTGTTTTTT. The chain has TRBV15 and TRBJ2-2; 8 bases line up with TRBD2. The CDR3 runs to 16 residues. The ends lost 5 bases at V and 5 bases at J; junction bases unmatched: 10. Germline CDR1 is LNHNV and CDR2 is YYDKDF (reference sequence).

The chain has TRBV7-2 and TRBJ2-7; D is possibly TRBD2 (6 bases). With 4 bases removed from V and 2 bases from J, the gap between germline ends came to 12 bases. The CDR3 has 14 amino acids. The germline V gene has CDR1 SGHTA and CDR2 FQGNSA. DNA of the CDR3: TGTGCCAGCAGCTCACGAGCGGGCACCTACGAGCAGTACTTC. Translating it yields CASSSRAGTYEQYF.

The genes are TRBV19 and TRBJ1-5; 8 nucleotides agree with TRBD1. The junction had 4 bases not matched to a gene; V was cut back by 2 bases and J by 1 base. Per the germline V gene, CDR1 is LNHDA and CDR2 is SQIVND (reference sequence). This CDR3 spans 16 amino acids. CDR3 protein: CASSIRTGGSNQPQHF. In nucleotides, the CDR3 is TGTGCCAGTAGTATACGTACAGGGGGGAGCAATCAGCCCCAGCATTTT.

In this sample, this clone turned up once. V gene TRBV15 combines with J gene TRBJ1-4; D is possibly TRBD1 (5 bases). Per germline, CDR1 LNHNV and CDR2 YYDKDF (reference sequence). Trimming cost V 1 base and J 3 bases, with 9 bases left between them. The CDR3 totals 15 residues. For the CDR3, the DNA is TGTGCCACCAGCAGAGTAGACAGCCCTAATGAAAAACTGTTTTTT. It translates to CATSRVDSPNEKLFF.

There are a few counts of this clone. The chain links TRBV2 to TRBJ1-1; D gene ambiguous. The V end lost 1 base, the J end lost 1 base, and 7 bases lay between the germline ends. There are 14 residues in the CDR3. Germline V lookup: CDR1 SNHLY, CDR2 FYNNEI. The CDR3 DNA reads TGTGCCAGCAGTGAAGGGGGAGCGAACACTGAAGCTTTCTTT. Protein: CASSEGGANTEAFF.

This rearrangement joins TRBV18 to TRBJ2-7, with a possible D match to TRBD1 (6 bases). Trimming shortened V by 3 bases and J by 1 base, and 7 bases separated the two germline ends. Germline V lookup: CDR1 KGHSH, CDR2 LQKENI. CDR3 size: 13 residues. CDR3 bases: TGTGCCAGCTCACCCGGACAGTCCTACGAGCAGTACTTC. It yields the protein CASSPGQSYEQYF.

The chain joins TRBV5-1 to TRBJ2-1, with 13 bases that match TRBD2. J gave up 6 bases and V 3 bases, and 3 bases lay outside the gene matches. The CDR3 runs to 15 residues. CDR1 is SGHRS, CDR2 YFSETQ, per germline. CDR3 in DNA: TGCGCCAGCAGCTCGCGACTAGCGGGGGGCAATGAGCAGTTCTTC. It encodes CASSSRLAGGNEQFF.

The chain carries TRBV14 and TRBJ1-4; D uncertain. Looked up from germline, CDR1 is SGHDN and CDR2 is FVKESK. This CDR3 is 14 amino acids long. V was trimmed by 2 bases and J by 7 bases, leaving 11 bases between them. CDR3: CASSQRGISEKLFF. The CDR3 DNA sequence: TGTGCCAGCAGCCAACGGGGTATAAGTGAAAAACTGTTTTTT.

The genes are TRBV5-1 and TRBJ2-1, with D perhaps matching TRBD1 or TRBD2 (5 bases each). The CDR3 spans 16 residues. Germline CDR1 and CDR2: SGHRS and YFSETQ. Trimming stripped 0 bases from V and 2 bases from J, with 12 bases between. The CDR3 nucleotides read TGCGCCAGCAGCTTGGGGGGGATCGGAACCTACAATGAGCAGTTCTTC. It specifies CASSLGGIGTYNEQFF.

This chain connects TRBV29-1 to TRBJ2-5, with D tentatively TRBD2 (6 bases). Trimming stripped 6 bases from V and 2 bases from J, with 16 bases between. Germline CDR1 reads SQVTM; CDR2 reads ANQGSEA. The CDR3 is 14 residues long. The CDR3 reads CSVSSFAGQETQYF. DNA for the CDR3: TGCAGCGTCTCTAGCTTTGCGGGGCAAGAGACCCAGTACTTC. The whole variable domain, filled in from reference TRBV29-1 and TRBJ2-5, reads SAVISQKPSRDICQRGTSLTIQCQVDSQVTMMFWYRQQPGQSLTLIATANQGSEATYESGFVIDKFPISRPNLTFSTLTVSNMSPEDSSIYLCSVSSFAGQETQYFGPGTRLLVL.

This clone showed up just a few times. The chain employs TRBV7-9 and TRBJ2-7; possibly TRBD1 for D (6 bases). In germline, CDR1 is SEHNR, CDR2 FQNEAQ (reference sequence). The CDR3 is 14 residues long. V lost 2 bases to trimming and J lost 2 bases, with 10 bases between them. For the CDR3, the DNA is TGTGCCAGCAGCTTACTAACAGGGCCCTACGAGCAGTACTTC. This codes for CASSLLTGPYEQYF.